What follows is one T cell receptor beta chain and its context. The V end lost 5 bases, the J end lost 3 bases, and 11 bases lay between the germline ends. Germline-derived CDR1 and CDR2 are SNHLY and FYNNEI. The CDR3 is made up of 14 amino acids. Original handling: How many nucleated cells were present was estimated from reference gene primer amplification. TCRdb keeps only in-frame clones here, not all; method: immunoSEQ multiplex PCR. The D gene and trimming were derived from the DNA, and the V and J assignments and clone size from that table. The data hold around 80,000 clones, with around 87% observed a single time. The data belong to a study of blood T cell repertoires in COVID-19. At the level of the study: Italy, Spain and the United States were the sources of the convalescent and acute COVID-19 samples. PBMCs, B-cell-depleted T cells, or T cells were the source of the cDNA or gDNA that made up the material.

The rearrangement links TRBV2 to TRBJ1-5; D is ambiguous. Sequenced material: peripheral blood. This clonotype was sampled from a man older than 75 with active or convalescent COVID-19. CDR3 sequence: CASSQTSTNQPQHF. The CDR3 region has the DNA TGTGCCAGCAGTCAGACAAGTACCAATCAGCCCCAGCATTTT.